This T cell receptor beta chain was sequenced in a study of cytomegalovirus exposure and HLA in healthy donors. Study details: Unique TCRs numbering some 93 million, obtained from HLA-typed donors, made up an early data release. General study points: The dataset shows that most TCR sequences were rare, while some public TCRs occurred in many donors. Earlier analysis found most TCR beta V segments productive about 87% or about 30% of the time.

This clone was detected a few times. Its antigen remains unknown. The primer mix had 60 Vbeta and 13 Jbeta primers. Using immunoSEQ multiplex PCR, the repertoire was profiled, and TCRdb retains in-frame clones only, with some absent. The sample contains some 110,000 clones, approximately 70% of which appear only once. This CDR3 has 15 amino acids. Per the germline V gene, CDR1 is MGHRA and CDR2 is YSYEKL. Trimming left V 4 bases short and J 5 bases short, with 15 bases between. This clonotype originated in a woman in her forties in good health and CMV-seropositive. Sequencing input: PBMCs. This sequence joins TRBV4-1 and TRBJ2-1; weak D call: TRBD2 (6 bases). CDR3 in DNA: TGCGCCAGCAGCCCCGCGAGTGCGGGAAACAATGAGCAGTTCTTC. It translates to CASSPASAGNNEQFF.